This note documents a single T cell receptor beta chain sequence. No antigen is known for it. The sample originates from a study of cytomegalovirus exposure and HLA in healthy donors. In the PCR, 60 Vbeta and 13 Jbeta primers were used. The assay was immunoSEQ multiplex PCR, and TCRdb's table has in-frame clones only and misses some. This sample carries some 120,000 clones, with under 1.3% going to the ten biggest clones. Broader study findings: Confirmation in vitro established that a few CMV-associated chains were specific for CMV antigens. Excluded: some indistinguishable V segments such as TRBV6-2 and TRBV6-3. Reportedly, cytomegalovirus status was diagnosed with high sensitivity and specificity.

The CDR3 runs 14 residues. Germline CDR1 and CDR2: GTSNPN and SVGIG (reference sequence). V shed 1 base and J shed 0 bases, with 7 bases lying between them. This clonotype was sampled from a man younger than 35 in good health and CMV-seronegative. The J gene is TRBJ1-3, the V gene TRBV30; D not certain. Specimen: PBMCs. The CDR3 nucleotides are TGTGCCTGGAGTGGAGGCGACTCTGGAAACACCATATATTTT. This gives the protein CAWSGGDSGNTIYF.